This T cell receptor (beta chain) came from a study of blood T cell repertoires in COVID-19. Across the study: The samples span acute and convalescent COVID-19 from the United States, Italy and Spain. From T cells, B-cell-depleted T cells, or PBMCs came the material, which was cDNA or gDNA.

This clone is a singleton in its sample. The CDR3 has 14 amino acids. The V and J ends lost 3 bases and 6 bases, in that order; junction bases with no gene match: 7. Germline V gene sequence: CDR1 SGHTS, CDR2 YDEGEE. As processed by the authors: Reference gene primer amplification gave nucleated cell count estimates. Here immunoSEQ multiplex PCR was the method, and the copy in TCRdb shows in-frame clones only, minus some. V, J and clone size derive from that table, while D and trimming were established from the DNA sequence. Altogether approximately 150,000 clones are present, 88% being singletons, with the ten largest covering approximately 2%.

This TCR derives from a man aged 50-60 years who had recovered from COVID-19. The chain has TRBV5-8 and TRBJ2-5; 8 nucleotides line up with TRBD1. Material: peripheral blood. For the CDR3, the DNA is TGTGCCAGCAGCTCCGGACAGGGTCCAAAGACCCAGTACTTC. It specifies CASSSGQGPKTQYF.